This T cell receptor (beta chain) is from a study of blood T cell repertoires in COVID-19. In the study overall: The United States, Italy and Spain provided the acute and convalescent COVID-19 samples.

In the original processing: Estimated nucleated cell counts came from reference gene primer amplification. Profiling relied on immunoSEQ multiplex PCR, and the TCRdb table lists in-frame clones only, not all of them. V, J and clone size are taken as reported in that table, and D and trimming were inferred from the DNA itself. The sample includes about 44,000 clones, more than 65% of them seen just once. The clonotype originates from a woman aged 70 to 79 with acute or convalescent COVID-19. Input material: peripheral blood.

The CDR3 sequence is CASSFHPGIVNTEAFF. The CDR3 bases are TGTGCCAGCAGTTTTCACCCGGGTATCGTGAACACTGAAGCTTTCTTT. J is TRBJ1-1 and V is TRBV27; D gene ambiguous. The ends were cut back, 3 bases at V and 0 bases at J, with 14 bases in the middle. CDR1 and CDR2 from the germline V gene are MNHEY and SMNVEV (reference sequence). The CDR3 is 16 amino acids.